These T cell receptor beta chains were read from a single sample in a study of cytomegalovirus exposure and HLA in healthy donors. Assay used: immunoSEQ multiplex PCR; TCRdb lists only in-frame clones, some missing. The table shows roughly 200,000 clones, with 9.5% occurring only once. Sequences were obtained from PBMCs. Receptors originate from a woman aged 25 to 45 in good health and CMV-seropositive. CDR3s include the opening cysteine and the closing phenylalanine or tryptophan. The D gene is left open where the match is weak. The size field is filled for only some rows; it gives once, few, many or a size class.

j_gene	v_gene	abundance	d_gene	CDR3nt	CDR3aa
TRBJ2-1	TRBV7-9	.	TRBD1	TGTGCCAGCAGCCCTCCGGGACAGAGAGGAGGTGAGCAGTTCTTC	CASSPPGQRGGEQFF
TRBJ2-3	TRBV5-1	.	.	TGCGCCAGCAGCTTGGGTCTAGCGCCCGTGGGCGATACGCAGTATTTT	CASSLGLAPVGDTQYF
TRBJ2-7	TRBV7-9	few	.	TGTGCCAGCAGGAGGGTTGACTCCTACGAGCAGTACTTC	CASRRVDSYEQYF
TRBJ2-3	TRBV6-1	.	TRBD1	TGTGCCAGCAGTGCCTTGACAGGGGTCGGCACAGATACGCAGTATTTT	CASSALTGVGTDTQYF
TRBJ1-2	TRBV6-5	few	.	TGTGCCAGCAGTTACTGGAAACAGGGATATGGCTACACCTTC	CASSYWKQGYGYTF
TRBJ2-3	TRBV4-2	few	.	TGTGCCAGCACCCTTAGCGGTTTTAGCACAGATACGCAGTATTTT	CASTLSGFSTDTQYF
TRBJ2-7	TRBV18	.	.	TGTGCCAGCTCACCAGCGGTAGCGGCTAGCTCCTACGAGCAGTACTTC	CASSPAVAASSYEQYF
TRBJ2-6	TRBV9	.	.	TGTGCCAGCAGCTCCCGCTCTGGGGCCAACGTCCTGACTTTC	CASSSRSGANVLTF
TRBJ2-7	TRBV7-9	few	TRBD2	TGTGCCAGCAGCCCGACTAGCCGTCCCTACGAGCAGTACTTC	CASSPTSRPYEQYF
TRBJ2-2	TRBV23-1	few	.	TGCGCCAGCAGTCAATCGGGCCTCCTACATGAGAACACCGGGGAGCTGTTTTTT	CASSQSGLLHENTGELFF
TRBJ1-1	TRBV18	.	TRBD1	TGTGCCAGCTCGTTCGGACAGGTTAGGAACACTGAAGCTTTCTTT	CASSFGQVRNTEAFF
TRBJ1-2	TRBV5-6	few	.	TGTGCCAGCAGCCCGGGTTACACGGTAATCGACTATGGCTACACCTTC	CASSPGYTVIDYGYTF
TRBJ2-1	TRBV9	few	TRBD2	TGTGCCAGCAGCGTAGTTCTAGCGGGAGCAGGAGAGCAGTTCTTC	CASSVVLAGAGEQFF
TRBJ1-3	TRBV5-4	.	TRBD1	TGTGCCAGCAGCACGGGGACAGGCTCTGGAAACACCATATATTTT	CASSTGTGSGNTIYF
TRBJ2-7	TRBV6-1	few	TRBD1	TGTGCCAGCGGGACAGCTTTTTCCTACGAGCAGTACTTC	CASGTAFSYEQYF
TRBJ1-5	TRBV7-8	.	.	TGTGCCAGCAGCTTAGCCAGGACAGCAGATCAGCCCCAGCATTTT	CASSLARTADQPQHF
TRBJ2-2	TRBV7-9	.	.	TGTGCCAGCAGCCCAAACAGTCAGCCGAACACCGGGGAGCTGTTTTTT	CASSPNSQPNTGELFF
TRBJ1-2	TRBV2	.	.	TGTGCCAGCAGTGAGTTACAGGGCGACTATGGCTACACCTTC	CASSELQGDYGYTF
TRBJ2-4	TRBV2	.	TRBD1	TGTGCCAGCACCCTGACAGGGGCCAAAAACATTCAGTACTTC	CASTLTGAKNIQYF
TRBJ2-2	TRBV7-6	.	.	TGTGCCAGCAGCTCCGGAGGGTCAGGGAACGGGGAGCTGTTTTTT	CASSSGGSGNGELFF
TRBJ1-2	TRBV4-1	.	TRBD1	TGCGCCAGCAGCCAGTCAGAGGAGGGGGCGCGGGGCTATGGCTACACCTTC	CASSQSEEGARGYGYTF
TRBJ2-3	TRBV5-1	few	.	TGCGCCAGCAGTCCTAACGTCGCAGATACGCAGTATTTT	CASSPNVADTQYF
TRBJ2-3	TRBV19	.	.	TGTGCCAGTAGTATACCCCCCGCGCAGTATTTT	CASSIPPAQYF
TRBJ2-1	TRBV5-6	once	TRBD2	TGTGCCAGCAGCCCCGGGACTACTTTCAATGAGCAGTTCTTC	CASSPGTTFNEQFF
TRBJ1-2	TRBV10-3	.	.	TGTGCCATCAGTGAAAGCGGGAAACAGAACTATGGCTACACCTTC	CAISESGKQNYGYTF
TRBJ2-2	TRBV9	.	TRBD2	TGTGCCAGCAGCGTAGAATCGATAGGACTAGCGGGAGCAGCCTGGGAGCTGTTTTTT	CASSVESIGLAGAAWELFF
TRBJ2-5	TRBV19	.	TRBD2	TGTGCCAGTAGTGCCCTCGGGACTAAAGAGACCCAGTACTTC	CASSALGTKETQYF